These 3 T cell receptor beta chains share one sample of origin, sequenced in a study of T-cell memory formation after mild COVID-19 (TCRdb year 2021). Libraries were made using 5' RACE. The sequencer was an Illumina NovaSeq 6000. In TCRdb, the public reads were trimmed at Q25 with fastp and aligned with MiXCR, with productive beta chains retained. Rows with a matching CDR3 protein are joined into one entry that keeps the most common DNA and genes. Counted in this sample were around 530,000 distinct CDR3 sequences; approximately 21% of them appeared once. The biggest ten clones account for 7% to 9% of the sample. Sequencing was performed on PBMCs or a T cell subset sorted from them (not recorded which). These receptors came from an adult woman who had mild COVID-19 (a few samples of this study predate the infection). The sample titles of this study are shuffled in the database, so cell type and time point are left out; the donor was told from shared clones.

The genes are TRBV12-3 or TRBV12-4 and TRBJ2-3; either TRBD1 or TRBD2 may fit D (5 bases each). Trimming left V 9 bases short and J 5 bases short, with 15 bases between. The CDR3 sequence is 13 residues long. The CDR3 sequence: CASISEGLDTQYF. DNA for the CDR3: TGTGCCAGTATAAGCGAGGGGTTAGATACGCAGTATTTT.

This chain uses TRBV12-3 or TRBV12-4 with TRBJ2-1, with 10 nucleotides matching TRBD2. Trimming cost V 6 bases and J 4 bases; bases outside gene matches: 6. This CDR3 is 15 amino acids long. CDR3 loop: CASRPLAGDYNEQFF. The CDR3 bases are TGTGCCAGCAGGCCTCTAGCGGGGGATTACAATGAGCAGTTCTTC.

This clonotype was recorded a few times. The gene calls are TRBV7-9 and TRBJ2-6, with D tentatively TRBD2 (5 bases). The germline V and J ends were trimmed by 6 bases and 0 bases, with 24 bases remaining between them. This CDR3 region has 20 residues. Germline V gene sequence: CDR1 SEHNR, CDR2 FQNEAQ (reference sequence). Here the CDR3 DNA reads TGTGCCAGCAGTCAACAACCCGCGGGCAGATCCAGCTCTGGGGCCAACGTCCTGACTTTC. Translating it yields CASSQQPAGRSSSGANVLTF.